These 20 T cell receptor beta chains were sequenced from one sample in a study of cytomegalovirus exposure and HLA in healthy donors. 13 Jbeta primers and 60 Vbeta primers were used for the PCR. Using immunoSEQ multiplex PCR, the repertoire was profiled, and TCRdb retains in-frame clones only, with some absent. This sample has about 120,000 clones, with 55% to 75% found just once. Sequences were obtained from PBMCs. These receptors all come from a woman between 40 and 50 years old in good health and CMV-seropositive.

The table lists this clone with a few counts. CDR3 region: CASSLGIGGEVPEKLFF. DNA of the CDR3: TGTGCCAGCAGCTTGGGTATAGGAGGGGAGGTTCCTGAAAAACTGTTTTTT. The chain combines TRBV7-8 with TRBJ1-4; possibly TRBD1 for D (5 bases). The CDR3 loop spans 17 amino acids. Germline V gene data show CDR1 as SGHVS and CDR2 as FQNEAQ. Trimming pared 3 bases from V and 7 bases from J, leaving 21 bases between. The full variable domain, completed using reference TRBV7-8 and TRBJ1-4, is GAGVSQSPRYKVAKRGQDVALRCDPISGHVSLFWYQQALGQGPEFLTYFQNEAQLDKSGLPSDRFFAERPEGSVSTLKIQRTQQEDSAVYLCASSLGIGGEVPEKLFFGSGTQLSVL.

This chain links TRBV9 with TRBJ2-5; perhaps TRBD2 as D (6 bases). V lost 2 bases, J lost 2 bases, and 13 bases lay in between. The V gene's germline CDR1 is SGDLS and CDR2 YYNGEE. The CDR3 length is 15 residues. The DNA for the CDR3 is TGTGCCAGCAGCGTCTCCGGGGGTGATCAAGAGACCCAGTACTTC. It translates to CASSVSGGDQETQYF.

The chain couples TRBV6-5 to TRBJ1-2; D not resolved. CDR1 MNHEY and CDR2 SVGAGI come from the germline V gene. The CDR3 extends over 13 amino acids. V was cut by 6 bases and J by 5 bases, with 13 bases left in between. DNA of the CDR3: TGTGCCAGCAGCGAGACTCTGGAATATGGCTACACCTTC. Translated: CASSETLEYGYTF.

V is TRBV2 and J is TRBJ1-5; the D gene is possibly TRBD1 (5 bases). The length of the CDR3 is 15 residues. V dropped 4 bases and J dropped 3 bases, with 13 bases sitting between them. Germline CDR1 and CDR2: SNHLY and FYNNEI. The CDR3 here is CASSGPGQVNQPQHF. For the CDR3, the DNA is TGTGCCAGCAGTGGGCCAGGGCAGGTCAATCAGCCCCAGCATTTT.

V and J are TRBV7-2 and TRBJ1-2; TRBD1 agrees at 7 bases. Germline CDR1 and CDR2: SGHTA and FQGNSA. CDR3 length: 13 amino acids. Trimming took 5 bases from V and 3 from J; bases not matched to a gene: 3. CDR3 sequence (DNA): TGTGCCAGCAGCCAGGGGGAGTACTATGGCTACACCTTC. Its translation: CASSQGEYYGYTF.

The sample holds a few counts of this clone. CDR3 sequence (DNA): TGTGCCAGCAGCTTAGTTGGGGACAGGGACGAGCAGTACTTC. Its protein is CASSLVGDRDEQYF. The rearrangement joins TRBV7-6 to TRBJ2-5, with 9 bases matching TRBD1. The J call may be wrong; the DNA end is better matched by TRBJ2-7. The CDR3 covers 14 residues. Germline V CDR1 and CDR2: SGHVS, FNYEAQ.

The rearrangement links TRBV11-3 to TRBJ1-1; TRBD1 might be the D (5 bases). Germline V CDR1 and CDR2: SGHNT, YENEEA. The V end lost 4 bases, the J end lost 7 bases, and 10 bases lay between the germline ends. This CDR3 has 12 residues. The CDR3 spells CASSSRRGEAFF. CDR3 DNA sequence: TGTGCCAGCAGCTCAAGGAGGGGTGAAGCTTTCTTT.

In its sample, this clone was seen a few times. The junction shows a germline mismatch at one end, possibly a read error. The chain recombines TRBV7-9 with TRBJ2-7; D not certain. The CDR3 is 10 residues long. From germline, CDR1 is SEHNR and CDR2 FQNEAQ (reference sequence). In DNA form, the CDR3 reads TGTGCCAGCAGCCCCGTGGGCCCTGCCTTC. Its protein product is CASSPVGPAF.

This sequence joins TRBV10-3 and TRBJ1-2, with 9 bases identical to TRBD1. The junction had 7 bases not matched to a gene; V was cut back by 3 bases and J by 5 bases. The germline CDR1 and CDR2 sequences are ENHRY and SYGVKD. The CDR3 is 15 amino acids. CDR3 bases: TGTGCCATCAGTGACCCCGGGACAGGGTCATATGGCTACACCTTC. Translated: CAISDPGTGSYGYTF.

The sample holds a few counts of this clone. The chain employs TRBV5-6 and TRBJ2-6; D call uncertain. CDR3 size: 14 residues. Trimming took 6 bases from V and 0 from J, leaving 7 bases between them. Germline loops: CDR1 SGHDT, CDR2 YYEEEE. CDR3 residues: CASISSSGANVLTF. The DNA for the CDR3 is TGTGCCAGCATTAGCTCCTCTGGGGCCAACGTCCTGACTTTC.

This clone was recorded once. The chain carries TRBV29-1 and TRBJ2-7; 7 bases agree with TRBD1. CDR3 length equals 13 residues. Germline lookup yields CDR1 SQVTM and CDR2 ANQGSEA. V was clipped by 6 bases and J by 2 bases; unmatched bases: 7. The CDR3 DNA follows: TGCAGCGTCCGGAAGGGGGCTGCCTACGAGCAGTACTTC. Translation: CSVRKGAAYEQYF.

Concerning this clone itself: A much larger clone differs by one base, so this may be a read error. The V gene is TRBV5-5, the J gene TRBJ2-7; 7 bases align to TRBD1. The CDR3 has 13 amino acids. Germline V CDR1 and CDR2: SGHKS, YYEKEE (reference sequence). With 0 bases clipped from V and 3 bases from J, the junction kept 0 bases outside the gene matches. The CDR3 nucleotides read TGTGCCAGCAGCTTGGGGACAGGCTACGAGCAGTACTTC. It is translated as CASSLGTGYEQYF.

The chain recombines TRBV10-3 with TRBJ1-1, with no clear D. Germline loops: CDR1 ENHRY, CDR2 SYGVKD. CDR3 length: 14 residues. Trimming removed 6 bases from V and 6 bases from J, with 17 bases in between. The CDR3 DNA reads TGTGCCATCAGGCAGGCGGTGGAGGTCTCTGAAGCTTTCTTT. Its protein product is CAIRQAVEVSEAFF.

This clone was observed a handful of times. The chain joins TRBV11-2 to TRBJ1-1; D call uncertain. The V gene lost 3 bases and the J gene lost 1 base, with 12 bases spanning the gap. Per the germline V gene, CDR1 is SGHAT and CDR2 is FQNNGV. The CDR3 consists of 15 residues. CDR3 sequence (DNA): TGTGCCAGCAGCTTCAGGTTCGCGTCGAACACTGAAGCTTTCTTT. Translated: CASSFRFASNTEAFF.

The rearrangement uses TRBV5-1 and TRBJ1-2, with D unresolved. The CDR3 runs to 14 residues. Per germline, CDR1 SGHRS and CDR2 YFSETQ. V dropped 4 bases and J dropped 4 bases, with 14 bases sitting between them. The CDR3 here is CASSPAVTTYGYTF. CDR3 sequence (DNA): TGCGCCAGCAGCCCGGCGGTCACAACCTATGGCTACACCTTC.

The chain links TRBV11-2 to TRBJ2-1, with 10 bases identical to TRBD2. Germline CDR1 is SGHAT and CDR2 is FQNNGV. J lost 9 bases, V lost 1 base, and 3 bases had no gene match. The CDR3 has 14 residues. The CDR3 region has the DNA TGTGCCAGCAGCTTAGCGCTAGCGGGGGTTGAGCAGTTCTTC. Protein sequence: CASSLALAGVEQFF.

This clone was counted a few times. The rearrangement joins TRBV6-5 to TRBJ2-7; possible D gene TRBD1, 6 bases. With 2 bases removed from V and 0 bases from J, the gap between germline ends came to 11 bases. From germline, CDR1 is MNHEY and CDR2 SVGAGI. This CDR3 has 15 amino acids. The DNA of the CDR3 is TGTGCCAGCAGTTACCGCAGGGACAACTCCTACGAGCAGTACTTC. It yields the protein CASSYRRDNSYEQYF.

The V call is TRBV11-2, the J call TRBJ2-2, with 8 bases aligning to TRBD1. CDR1 and CDR2 (germline): SGHAT, FQNNGV. The CDR3 runs 14 residues. The V gene end was trimmed by 3 bases and the J gene end by 4 bases; junction bases not matched to a gene: 1. CDR3 protein: CASSFTGGTGELFF. DNA for the CDR3: TGTGCCAGCAGCTTTACAGGGGGCACCGGGGAGCTGTTTTTT.

The chain combines TRBV9 with TRBJ2-1, with 9 bases aligning to TRBD2. CDR3 length: 15 residues. V shed 3 bases and J 8 bases; nucleotides not matched to a gene: 9. Germline V gives CDR1 SGDLS, CDR2 YYNGEE. CDR3 protein: CASSALAGYGDEQFF. CDR3 bases: TGTGCCAGCAGCGCGCTAGCGGGGTATGGGGATGAGCAGTTCTTC.

This clone was found a few times. The V and J genes are TRBV6-5 and TRBJ1-2; 8 positions agree with TRBD1. V was clipped by 5 bases and J by 5 bases; unmatched bases: 1. Germline-derived CDR1 and CDR2 are MNHEY and SVGAGI. CDR3 size: 12 residues. Here the CDR3 reads CASSRTGYGYTF. CDR3 DNA: TGTGCCAGCAGTCGGACAGGGTATGGCTACACCTTC.